This T cell receptor beta chain comes out of a study of beta chain features in type 1 diabetes. Study-level findings and limits: Shorter TCRB CDR3s, moderately but significantly so, marked every one of the four CD4+ subsets in Type 1 diabetes patients.

As to this clone: What it recognizes is unknown.

Every donor provided one heparinised blood draw, which averaged around 120 mL. A sort by CD45RO/CCR7/CD25/CD127/CD95/CD27 yielded CD4+ naive, central memory, regulatory and stem cell-like memory cells. Germline V gives CDR1 SGHDT, CDR2 YYEEEE. This CDR3 is 15 amino acids long. V shed 4 bases and J 6 bases; nucleotides not matched to a gene: 11. Every bit of the isolated RNA underwent reverse transcription, so sequencing read expressed TCRB transcripts. Libraries were prepared by immunoSEQ multiplex PCR; TCRdb keeps only in-frame clonotypes and omits some of them. Here the sample spans around 100,000 clones, 25% to 35% being singletons.

Sequenced material: central memory CD4+ T cells from blood. The chain uses TRBV5-6 and TRBJ1-2; 8 nucleotides line up with TRBD1. This clonotype was obtained from a young woman with type 1 diabetes. This chain's CDR3 is CASSHPGTGPHGYTF. The DNA of the CDR3 is TGTGCCAGCAGCCACCCCGGGACAGGCCCCCATGGCTACACCTTC.